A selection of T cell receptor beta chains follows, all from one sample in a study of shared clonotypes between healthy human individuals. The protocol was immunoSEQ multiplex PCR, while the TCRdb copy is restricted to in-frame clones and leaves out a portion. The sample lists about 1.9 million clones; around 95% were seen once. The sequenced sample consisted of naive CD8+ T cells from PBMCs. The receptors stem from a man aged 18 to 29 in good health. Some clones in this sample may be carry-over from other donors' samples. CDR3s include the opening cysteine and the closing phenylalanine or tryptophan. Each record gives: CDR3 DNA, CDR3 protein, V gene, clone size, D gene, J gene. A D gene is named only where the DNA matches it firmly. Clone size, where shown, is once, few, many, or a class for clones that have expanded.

CDR3nt: TGTGCCAGCAGTTTAGTGACTAGCTCCATGGGAGGGTCGAACACCGGGGAGCTGTTTTTT; CDR3aa: CASSLVTSSMGGSNTGELFF; v_gene: TRBV27; abundance: -; d_gene: TRBD2; j_gene: TRBJ2-2
CDR3nt: TGCAGCGTTGGATTCACTAGCGGGAACTACGAGCAGTACTTC; CDR3aa: CSVGFTSGNYEQYF; v_gene: TRBV29-1; abundance: -; d_gene: TRBD2; j_gene: TRBJ2-7
CDR3nt: TGCGCCAGCAGCCAAGATCGAGGCACTTTCGATGAAAAACTGTTTTTT; CDR3aa: CASSQDRGTFDEKLFF; v_gene: TRBV4-1; abundance: once; d_gene: -; j_gene: TRBJ1-4
CDR3nt: TGTGCCTGGAGCGGTGGGTCCTACAATGAGCAGTTCTTC; CDR3aa: CAWSGGSYNEQFF; v_gene: TRBV30; abundance: -; d_gene: -; j_gene: TRBJ2-1
CDR3nt: TGTGCCAGCAGTTTCACACGCACAGATACGCAGTATTTT; CDR3aa: CASSFTRTDTQYF; v_gene: TRBV28; abundance: -; d_gene: -; j_gene: TRBJ2-3
CDR3nt: TGTGCCAGCAGTGAAGTGTACAATGAGCAGTTCTTC; CDR3aa: CASSEVYNEQFF; v_gene: TRBV6-1; abundance: -; d_gene: -; j_gene: TRBJ2-1
CDR3nt: TGTGCCAGCAGTCCCGGCCGGGGGATAAATGAGCAGTTCTTC; CDR3aa: CASSPGRGINEQFF; v_gene: TRBV6-5; abundance: -; d_gene: -; j_gene: TRBJ2-1
CDR3nt: TGTGCCAGCAGTGAGGGCCTTAGCGGGGGGTCCTACAATGAGCAGTTCTTC; CDR3aa: CASSEGLSGGSYNEQFF; v_gene: TRBV2; abundance: -; d_gene: TRBD2; j_gene: TRBJ2-1
CDR3nt: TGTGCCAGCAGTTTGGGGGCCAACACAGATACGCAGTATTTT; CDR3aa: CASSLGANTDTQYF; v_gene: TRBV28; abundance: -; d_gene: -; j_gene: TRBJ2-3
CDR3nt: TGTGCCAGCAGTGATCGGACAGGGGCCTACAATGAGCAGTTCTTC; CDR3aa: CASSDRTGAYNEQFF; v_gene: TRBV27; abundance: -; d_gene: TRBD1; j_gene: TRBJ2-1
CDR3nt: TGTGCCAGCAGTTCCCACCTTATGCAGGCTGGCCGGGAAGGTTACGAGCAGTACTTC; CDR3aa: CASSSHLMQAGREGYEQYF; v_gene: TRBV28; abundance: -; d_gene: -; j_gene: TRBJ2-7
CDR3nt: TGTGCCAGCAGCTCCCCTTCCACCGCGAACACCGGGGAGCTGTTTTTT; CDR3aa: CASSSPSTANTGELFF; v_gene: TRBV13; abundance: -; d_gene: -; j_gene: TRBJ2-2
CDR3nt: TGTGCCACCAGGAATCCTTCACTAGCGGCCGACGAGCAGTACTTC; CDR3aa: CATRNPSLAADEQYF; v_gene: TRBV15; abundance: -; d_gene: TRBD2; j_gene: TRBJ2-7
CDR3nt: TGTGCCAGCAGTGAATTCCTAGCGGGGGCCTACGAGCAGTACTTC; CDR3aa: CASSEFLAGAYEQYF; v_gene: TRBV6-1; abundance: once; d_gene: TRBD2; j_gene: TRBJ2-7